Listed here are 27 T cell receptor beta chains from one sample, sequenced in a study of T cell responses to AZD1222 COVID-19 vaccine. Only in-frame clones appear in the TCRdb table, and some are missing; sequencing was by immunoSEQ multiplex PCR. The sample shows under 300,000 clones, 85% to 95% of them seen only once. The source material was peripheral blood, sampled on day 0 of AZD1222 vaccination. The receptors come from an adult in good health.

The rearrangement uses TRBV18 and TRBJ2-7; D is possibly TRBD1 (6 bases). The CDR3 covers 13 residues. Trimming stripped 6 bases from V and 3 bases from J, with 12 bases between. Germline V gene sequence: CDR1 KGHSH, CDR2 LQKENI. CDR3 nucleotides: TGTGCCAGCTCTAAGGACAGCTTCTACGAGCAGTACTTC. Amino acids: CASSKDSFYEQYF.

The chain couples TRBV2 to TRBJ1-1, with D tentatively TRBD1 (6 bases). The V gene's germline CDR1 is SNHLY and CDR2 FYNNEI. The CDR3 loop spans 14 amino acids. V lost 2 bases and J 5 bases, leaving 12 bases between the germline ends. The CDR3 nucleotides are TGTGCCAGCAGTGAATCAGGGGTAAGAACTGAAGCTTTCTTT. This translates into CASSESGVRTEAFF.

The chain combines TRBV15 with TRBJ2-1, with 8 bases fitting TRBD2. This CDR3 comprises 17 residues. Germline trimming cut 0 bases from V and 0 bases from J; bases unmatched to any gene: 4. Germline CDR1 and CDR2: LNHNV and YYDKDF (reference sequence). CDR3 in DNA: TGTGCCACCAGCAGAGATTTAGCGGGGAGCTCCTACAATGAGCAGTTCTTC. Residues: CATSRDLAGSSYNEQFF. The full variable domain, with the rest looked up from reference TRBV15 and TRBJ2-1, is DAMVIQNPRYQVTQFGKPVTLSCSQTLNHNVMYWYQQKSSQAPKLLFHYYDKDFNNEADTPDNFQSRRPNTSFCFLDIRSPGLGDTAMYLCATSRDLAGSSYNEQFFGPGTRLTVL.

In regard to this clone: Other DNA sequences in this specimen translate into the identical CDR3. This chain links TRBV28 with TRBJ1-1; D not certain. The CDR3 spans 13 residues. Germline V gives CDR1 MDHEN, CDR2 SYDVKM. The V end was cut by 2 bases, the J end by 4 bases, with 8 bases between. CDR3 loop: CASSLTRGTEAFF. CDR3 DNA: TGTGCCAGCAGTTTAACGAGAGGCACTGAAGCTTTCTTT.

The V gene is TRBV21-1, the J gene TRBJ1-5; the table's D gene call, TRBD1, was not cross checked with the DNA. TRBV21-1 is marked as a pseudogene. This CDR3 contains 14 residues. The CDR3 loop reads CASSKVTGNQPQHF. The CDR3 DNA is TGTGCCAGCAGCAAAGTGACAGGCAATCAGCCCCAGCATTTT.

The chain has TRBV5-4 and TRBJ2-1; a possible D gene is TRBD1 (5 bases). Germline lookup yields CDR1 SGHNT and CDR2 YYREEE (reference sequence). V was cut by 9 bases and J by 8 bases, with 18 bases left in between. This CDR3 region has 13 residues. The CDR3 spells CATEADSTYEQFF. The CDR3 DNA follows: TGTGCCACCGAGGCAGACAGTACCTATGAGCAGTTCTTC.

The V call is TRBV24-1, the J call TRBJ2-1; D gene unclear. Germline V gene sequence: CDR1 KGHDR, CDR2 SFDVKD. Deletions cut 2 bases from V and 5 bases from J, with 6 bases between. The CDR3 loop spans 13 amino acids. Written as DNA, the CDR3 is TGTGCCACCAGTGATTACAAGGACAATGAGCAGTTCTTC. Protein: CATSDYKDNEQFF.

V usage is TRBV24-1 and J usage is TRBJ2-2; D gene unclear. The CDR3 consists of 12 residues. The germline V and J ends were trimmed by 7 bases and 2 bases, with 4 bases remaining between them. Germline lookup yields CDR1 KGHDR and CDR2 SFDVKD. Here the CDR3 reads CATRPNTGELFF. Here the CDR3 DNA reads TGTGCCACCAGACCCAACACCGGGGAGCTGTTTTTT.

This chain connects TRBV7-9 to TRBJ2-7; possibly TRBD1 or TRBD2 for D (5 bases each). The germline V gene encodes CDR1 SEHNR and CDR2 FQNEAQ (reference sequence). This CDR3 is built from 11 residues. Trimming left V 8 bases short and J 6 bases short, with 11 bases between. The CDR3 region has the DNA TGTGCCAGCGCCACTGGGGGCGAGCAGTACTTC. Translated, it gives CASATGGEQYF.

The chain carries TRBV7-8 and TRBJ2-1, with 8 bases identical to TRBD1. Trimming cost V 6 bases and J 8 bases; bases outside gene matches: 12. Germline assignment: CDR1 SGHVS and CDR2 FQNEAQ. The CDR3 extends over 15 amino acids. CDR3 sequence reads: CASRDDRGVRDEQFF. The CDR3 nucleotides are TGTGCCAGCAGAGATGACAGGGGCGTAAGGGATGAGCAGTTCTTC.

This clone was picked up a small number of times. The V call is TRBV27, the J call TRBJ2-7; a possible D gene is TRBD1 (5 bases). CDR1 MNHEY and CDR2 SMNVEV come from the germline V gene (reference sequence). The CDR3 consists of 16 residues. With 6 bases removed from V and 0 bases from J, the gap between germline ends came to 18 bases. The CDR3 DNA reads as TGTGCCAGCAGCCCCTCCCTACAGGCGTTCTCCTACGAGCAGTACTTC. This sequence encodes CASSPSLQAFSYEQYF.

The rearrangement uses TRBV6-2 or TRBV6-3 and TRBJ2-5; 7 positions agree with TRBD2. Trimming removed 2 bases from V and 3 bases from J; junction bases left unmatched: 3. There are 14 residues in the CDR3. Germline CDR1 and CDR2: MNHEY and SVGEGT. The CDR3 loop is CASSYPAGEETQYF. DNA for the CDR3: TGTGCCAGCAGTTACCCGGCGGGAGAAGAGACCCAGTACTTC.

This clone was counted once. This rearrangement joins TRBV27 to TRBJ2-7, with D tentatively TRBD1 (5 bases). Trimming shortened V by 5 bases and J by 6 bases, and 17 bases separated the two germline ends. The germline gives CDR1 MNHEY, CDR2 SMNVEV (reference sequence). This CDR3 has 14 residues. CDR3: CASSPLGQVSEQYF. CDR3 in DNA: TGTGCCAGCAGTCCCCTGGGGCAGGTCTCCGAGCAGTACTTC.

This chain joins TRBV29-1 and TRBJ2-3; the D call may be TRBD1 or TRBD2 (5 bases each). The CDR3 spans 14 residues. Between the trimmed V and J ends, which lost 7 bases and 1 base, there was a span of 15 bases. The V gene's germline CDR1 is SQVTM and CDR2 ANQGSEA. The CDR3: CSEGPLAGTDTQYF. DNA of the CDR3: TGCAGCGAGGGACCTCTCGCTGGCACAGATACGCAGTATTTT.

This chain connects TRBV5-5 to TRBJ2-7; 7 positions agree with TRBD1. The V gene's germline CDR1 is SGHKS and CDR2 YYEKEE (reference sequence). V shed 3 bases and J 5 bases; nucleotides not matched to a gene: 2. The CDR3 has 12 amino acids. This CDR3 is CASSSQGHEQYF. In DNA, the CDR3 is TGTGCCAGCAGCTCACAGGGGCACGAGCAGTACTTC.

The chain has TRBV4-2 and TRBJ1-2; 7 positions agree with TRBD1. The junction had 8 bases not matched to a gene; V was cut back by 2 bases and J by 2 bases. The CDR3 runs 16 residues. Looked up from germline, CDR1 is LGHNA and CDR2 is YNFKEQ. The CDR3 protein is CASSQTQGEGNYGYTF. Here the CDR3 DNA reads TGTGCCAGCAGCCAAACCCAGGGGGAGGGGAACTATGGCTACACCTTC.

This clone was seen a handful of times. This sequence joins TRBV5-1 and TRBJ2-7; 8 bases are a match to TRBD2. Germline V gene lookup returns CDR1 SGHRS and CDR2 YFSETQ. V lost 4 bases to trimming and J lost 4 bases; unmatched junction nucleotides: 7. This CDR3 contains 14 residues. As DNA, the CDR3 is TGCGCCAGCAGCCCCCGGGAGGGGGGTTACGAGCAGTACTTC. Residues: CASSPREGGYEQYF.

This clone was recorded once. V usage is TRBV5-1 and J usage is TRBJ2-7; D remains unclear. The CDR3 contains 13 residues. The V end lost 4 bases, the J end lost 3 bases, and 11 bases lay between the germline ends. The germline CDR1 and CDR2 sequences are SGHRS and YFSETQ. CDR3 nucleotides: TGCGCCAGCAGCCCCAACGGTGGCTACGAGCAGTACTTC. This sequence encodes CASSPNGGYEQYF.

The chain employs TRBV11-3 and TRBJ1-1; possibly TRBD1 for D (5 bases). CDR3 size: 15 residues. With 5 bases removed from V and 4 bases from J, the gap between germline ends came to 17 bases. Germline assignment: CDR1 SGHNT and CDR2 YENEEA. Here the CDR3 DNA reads TGTGCCAGCAGCCTATCGGGGGTGGGAGGCACTGAAGCTTTCTTT. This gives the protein CASSLSGVGGTEAFF.

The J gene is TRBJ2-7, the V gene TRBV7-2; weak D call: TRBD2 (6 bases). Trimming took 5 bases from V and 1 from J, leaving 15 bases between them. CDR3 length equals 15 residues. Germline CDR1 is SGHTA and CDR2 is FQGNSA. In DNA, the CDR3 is TGTGCCAGCAGCCCCCGGCGGGAAGCATCCTACGAGCAGTACTTC. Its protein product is CASSPRREASYEQYF.

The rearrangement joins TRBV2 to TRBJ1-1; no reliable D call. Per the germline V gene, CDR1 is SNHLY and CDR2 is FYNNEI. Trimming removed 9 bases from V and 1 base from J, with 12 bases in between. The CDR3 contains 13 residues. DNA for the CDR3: TGTGCCAGAAGCTCAAGTTGGAACACTGAAGCTTTCTTT. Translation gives CARSSSWNTEAFF.

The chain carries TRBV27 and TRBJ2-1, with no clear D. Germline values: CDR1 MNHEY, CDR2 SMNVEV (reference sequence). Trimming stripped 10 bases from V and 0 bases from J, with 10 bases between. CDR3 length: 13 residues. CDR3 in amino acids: CATRATSYNEQFF. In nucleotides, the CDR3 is TGTGCCACCCGGGCCACCTCCTACAATGAGCAGTTCTTC.

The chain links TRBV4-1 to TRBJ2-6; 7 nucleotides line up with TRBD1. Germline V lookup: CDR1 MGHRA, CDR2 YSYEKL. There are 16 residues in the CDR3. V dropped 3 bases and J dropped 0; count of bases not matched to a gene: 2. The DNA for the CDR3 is TGCGCCAGCAGCCATGCAGGGGGCTCTGGGGCCAACGTCCTGACTTTC. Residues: CASSHAGGSGANVLTF.

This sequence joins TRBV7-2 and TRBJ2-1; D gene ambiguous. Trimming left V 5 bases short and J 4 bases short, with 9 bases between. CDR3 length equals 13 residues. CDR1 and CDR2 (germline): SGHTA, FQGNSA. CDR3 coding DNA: TGTGCCAGCAGCCCCAGACTTTACAATGAGCAGTTCTTC. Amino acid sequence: CASSPRLYNEQFF.

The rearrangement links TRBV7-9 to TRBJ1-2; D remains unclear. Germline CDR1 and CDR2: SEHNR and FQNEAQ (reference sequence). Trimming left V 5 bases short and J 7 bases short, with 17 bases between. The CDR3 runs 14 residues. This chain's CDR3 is CASSTSTTSGGYTF. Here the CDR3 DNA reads TGTGCCAGCAGCACTAGCACCACCTCGGGTGGCTACACCTTC.

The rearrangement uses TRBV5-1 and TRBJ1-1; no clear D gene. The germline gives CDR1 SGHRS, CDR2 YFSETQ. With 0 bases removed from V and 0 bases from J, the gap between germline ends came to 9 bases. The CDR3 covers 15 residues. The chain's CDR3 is CASSLGFGMNTEAFF. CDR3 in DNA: TGCGCCAGCAGCTTGGGGTTTGGGATGAACACTGAAGCTTTCTTT.

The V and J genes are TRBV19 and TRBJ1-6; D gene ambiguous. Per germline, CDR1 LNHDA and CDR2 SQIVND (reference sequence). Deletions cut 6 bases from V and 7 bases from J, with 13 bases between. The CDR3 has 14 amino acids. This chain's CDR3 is CASSSTHGNSPLHF. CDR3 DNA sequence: TGTGCCAGTAGCTCCACTCACGGGAATTCACCCCTCCACTTT.